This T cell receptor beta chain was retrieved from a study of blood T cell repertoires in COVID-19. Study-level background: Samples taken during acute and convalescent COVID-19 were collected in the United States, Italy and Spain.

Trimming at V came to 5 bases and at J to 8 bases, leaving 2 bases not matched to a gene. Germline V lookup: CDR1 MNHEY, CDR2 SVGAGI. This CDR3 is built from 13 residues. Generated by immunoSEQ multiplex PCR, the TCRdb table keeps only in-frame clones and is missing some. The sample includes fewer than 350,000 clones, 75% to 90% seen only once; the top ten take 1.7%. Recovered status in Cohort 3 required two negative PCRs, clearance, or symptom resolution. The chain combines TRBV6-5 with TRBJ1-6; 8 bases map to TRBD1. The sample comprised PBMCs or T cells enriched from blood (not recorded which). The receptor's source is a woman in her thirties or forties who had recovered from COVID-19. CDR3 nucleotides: TGTGCCAGCAGTCGACAGGGGTATTCACCCCTCCACTTT. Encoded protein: CASSRQGYSPLHF.